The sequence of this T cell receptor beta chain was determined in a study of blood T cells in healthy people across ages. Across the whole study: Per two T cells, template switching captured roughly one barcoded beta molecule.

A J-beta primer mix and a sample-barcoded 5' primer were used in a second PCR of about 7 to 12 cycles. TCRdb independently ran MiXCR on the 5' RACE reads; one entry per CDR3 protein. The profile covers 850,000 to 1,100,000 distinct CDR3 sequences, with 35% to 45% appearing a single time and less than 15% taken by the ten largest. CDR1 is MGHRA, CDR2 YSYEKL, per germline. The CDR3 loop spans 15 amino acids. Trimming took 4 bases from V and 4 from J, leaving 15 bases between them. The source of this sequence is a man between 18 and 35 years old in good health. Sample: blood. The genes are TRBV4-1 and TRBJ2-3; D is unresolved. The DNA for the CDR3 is TGCGCCAGCAGCCCCGAGAACCGAACCCCAGATACGCAGTATTTT. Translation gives CASSPENRTPDTQYF.